What follows are 19 T cell receptor beta chains derived from one specimen sequenced in a study of spatial heterogeneity in lung cancer. Noted time point: blood at routine non-recurrence follow-up after resection. No cells were sorted before sequencing. The whole RNA sequenced was extracted from tumor, nontumor lung or frozen PBMC. Each CDR3 protein is one row after TCRdb ran MiXCR on the 5' RACE reads. Seen here are about 52,000 distinct CDR3 sequences, around 7.7% observed once, and the top ten hold roughly 37%. This specimen consisted of PBMCs, obtained at follow-up. The source is a female donor with early-stage non-small cell lung cancer.

This clonotype was detected ten times or more. J is TRBJ2-3 and V is TRBV20-1; D might be TRBD2 (6 bases). Trimming took off 0 bases at V and 2 bases at J, with 12 bases between the two ends. The CDR3 runs to 15 residues. CDR1 is DFQATT and CDR2 is SNEGSKA in the germline V gene (reference sequence). CDR3 protein: CSARDFGGPTDTQYF. The CDR3 nucleotides read TGCAGTGCTAGAGACTTCGGGGGTCCCACAGATACGCAGTATTTT.

This clonotype has only a few counts. The chain employs TRBV4-1 and TRBJ2-5, with 14 nucleotides matching TRBD2. The germline CDR1 and CDR2 sequences are MGHRA and YSYEKL. Trimming took 4 bases from V and 5 from J; bases not matched to a gene: 6. This CDR3 spans 16 amino acids. CDR3 bases: TGCGCCAGCAGCCCGACTAGCGGGGGGGCCAGGGAGACCCAGTACTTC. It specifies CASSPTSGGARETQYF.

This clonotype has more than one count but fewer than ten. The gene calls are TRBV5-1 and TRBJ2-3; D perhaps matches TRBD2 (6 bases). Trimming removed 2 bases at V and 5 bases at J, with 12 bases between. The CDR3 length is 14 residues. Germline V lookup: CDR1 SGHRS, CDR2 YFSETQ. In DNA, the CDR3 is TGCGCCAGCAGCTTTCCGGGACTTCGAGATACGCAGTATTTT. Its protein product is CASSFPGLRDTQYF.

The V gene is TRBV5-1, the J gene TRBJ1-3, with a weak D call TRBD1 (5 bases). The CDR3 is 12 amino acids. CDR1 is SGHRS and CDR2 is YFSETQ in the germline V gene. V lost 7 bases, J lost 4 bases, and 9 bases lay in between. This CDR3 reads CASSRQGNTIYF. In nucleotides, the CDR3 is TGCGCCAGCTCCCGACAGGGAAACACCATATATTTT.

This clonotype was observed many times. This chain uses TRBV11-2 with TRBJ2-1; D is possibly TRBD1 (5 bases). Per germline, CDR1 SGHAT and CDR2 FQNNGV. The CDR3 extends over 13 amino acids. Trimming removed 4 bases at V and 8 bases at J, with 12 bases between. The CDR3 spells CASSSGYKYEQFF. The CDR3 DNA follows: TGTGCCAGCAGCTCAGGGTACAAGTATGAGCAGTTCTTC.

The chain combines TRBV20-1 with TRBJ2-5; TRBD1 or TRBD2 may be the D gene (5 bases each). V gave up 5 bases and J gave up 4 bases, with 17 bases separating them. The CDR3 sequence is 14 residues long. Germline-derived CDR1 and CDR2 are DFQATT and SNEGSKA (reference sequence). For the CDR3, the DNA is TGCAGTGCTCAGGGTCTAGCACCTCGAGAGACCCAGTACTTC. Its translation: CSAQGLAPRETQYF.

This clonotype was counted many times. This chain links TRBV7-2 with TRBJ1-1; D is unclear. Trimming left V 5 bases short and J 1 base short, with 11 bases between. This CDR3 has 14 residues. From germline, CDR1 is SGHTA and CDR2 FQGNSA. Here the CDR3 DNA reads TGTGCCAGCAGCCATAAGGGAGCGAACACTGAAGCTTTCTTT. Amino acids: CASSHKGANTEAFF.

The table lists this clonotype with many counts. This chain connects TRBV6-2 or TRBV6-3 to TRBJ1-5; 9 bases line up with TRBD1. Per germline, CDR1 MNHEY and CDR2 SVGEGT. The V and J ends lost 3 bases and 6 bases, in that order; junction bases with no gene match: 6. This CDR3 contains 15 residues. The DNA for the CDR3 is TGTGCCAGCAGTTATTCGACAGGGGGAGGTCAGCCCCAGCATTTT. Amino acids: CASSYSTGGGQPQHF.

In its sample, this clonotype was seen a few times. The chain employs TRBV5-1 and TRBJ2-2; D ambiguous. The CDR3 is 16 residues long. The ends were cut back, 0 bases at V and 0 bases at J, with 9 bases in the middle. CDR1 SGHRS and CDR2 YFSETQ come from the germline V gene. Here the CDR3 reads CASSLDGVPNTGELFF. CDR3 nucleotide sequence: TGCGCCAGCAGCTTGGATGGGGTACCGAACACCGGGGAGCTGTTTTTT.

J is TRBJ1-4 and V is TRBV5-1; 8 bases are a match to TRBD1. Trimming cost V 2 bases and J 5 bases; bases outside gene matches: 5. CDR3 length equals 15 residues. Germline CDR1 reads SGHRS; CDR2 reads YFSETQ. CDR3 in DNA: TGCGCCAGCAGCTTTCGGACAGGGACAAATGAAAAACTGTTTTTT. Translating it yields CASSFRTGTNEKLFF.

The table lists this clonotype with a few counts. The V gene is TRBV7-2, the J gene TRBJ1-2; possible D gene TRBD1, 5 bases. CDR3 length equals 13 residues. V was pared by 5 bases and J by 3 bases, with 10 bases between. Germline V lookup: CDR1 SGHTA, CDR2 FQGNSA. The CDR3 nucleotides read TGTGCCAGCAGCCCCCCAGGGTACTATGGCTACACCTTC. Protein: CASSPPGYYGYTF.

This clonotype was picked up many times. The chain links TRBV28 to TRBJ2-7; 7 positions agree with TRBD1. This CDR3 has 14 residues. With 2 bases clipped from V and 2 bases from J, the junction kept 3 bases outside the gene matches. Per germline, CDR1 MDHEN and CDR2 SYDVKM. The CDR3 DNA reads TGTGCCAGCAGTTTAACCGGGACAGCCTACGAGCAGTACTTC. As protein: CASSLTGTAYEQYF.

This clonotype came up a few times. J is TRBJ1-2 and V is TRBV12-3 or TRBV12-4; no clear D. This CDR3 has 13 amino acids. V was shortened by 3 bases and J by 0 bases, with 5 bases between the two germline ends. This CDR3 reads CASSFVANYGYTF. The CDR3 bases are TGTGCCAGCAGTTTCGTAGCTAACTATGGCTACACCTTC.

There are many counts of this clonotype. This chain joins TRBV9 and TRBJ2-2; possibly TRBD1 for D (5 bases). CDR1 SGDLS and CDR2 YYNGEE come from the germline V gene. Trimming stripped 4 bases from V and 3 bases from J, with 10 bases between. The CDR3 consists of 14 residues. Written as DNA, the CDR3 is TGTGCCAGCAGCTGGGGCCCTTACACCGGGGAGCTGTTTTTT. The encoded protein is CASSWGPYTGELFF.

In this sample, this clonotype turned up many times. This chain joins TRBV4-1 and TRBJ1-2; 7 nucleotides match TRBD1. Germline assignment: CDR1 MGHRA and CDR2 YSYEKL. The CDR3 runs to 15 residues. J lost 8 bases, V lost 1 base, and 10 bases had no gene match. The CDR3 region is CASSQGDREDRGYTF. In DNA form, the CDR3 reads TGCGCCAGCAGCCAAGGCGACAGGGAGGATCGGGGCTACACCTTC.

This clonotype turned up a few times. The chain uses TRBV5-1 and TRBJ2-1; D is undetermined. The CDR3 spans 12 residues. In germline, CDR1 is SGHRS, CDR2 YFSETQ. The V and J ends lost 1 base and 6 bases respectively, with 5 bases between them. The CDR3 spells CASSLSLNEQFF. The CDR3, as DNA: TGCGCCAGCAGCTTGAGCCTCAATGAGCAGTTCTTC.

This clonotype was seen repeatedly, ten times or more. CDR3 region: CSVSTGLYYEQYF. CDR3 in DNA: TGCAGCGTTTCAACAGGGCTTTACTACGAGCAGTACTTC. V and J are TRBV29-1 and TRBJ2-7; tentative D call: TRBD1 (6 bases). From germline, CDR1 is SQVTM and CDR2 ANQGSEA. V lost 5 bases to trimming and J lost 3 bases, with 14 bases between them. The CDR3 sequence is 13 residues long.

This clonotype has more than one count but fewer than ten. The V and J genes are TRBV20-1 and TRBJ2-2; 8 bases match TRBD2. Germline V gene data show CDR1 as DFQATT and CDR2 as SNEGSKA (reference sequence). With V trimmed by 2 bases and J by 5 bases, 7 bases remained unmatched. The CDR3 has 15 residues. DNA of the CDR3: TGCAGTGCTAGATTTACTAGCGGCAGTACCGGGGAGCTGTTTTTT. Its protein is CSARFTSGSTGELFF.

This clonotype was picked up many times. J is TRBJ1-6 and V is TRBV29-1, with D unresolved. The length of the CDR3 is 13 residues. Trimming left V 4 bases short and J 7 bases short, with 11 bases between. Germline CDR1 is SQVTM and CDR2 is ANQGSEA. The CDR3 nucleotides are TGCAGCGTTGGAGAGGGAACCAATTCACCCCTCCACTTT. It is translated as CSVGEGTNSPLHF. The whole variable domain, remainder taken from reference TRBV29-1 and TRBJ1-6, is SAVISQKPSRDICQRGTSLTIQCQVDSQVTMMFWYRQQPGQSLTLIATANQGSEATYESGFVIDKFPISRPNLTFSTLTVSNMSPEDSSIYLCSVGEGTNSPLHFGNGTRLTVT.